This entry lists 24 T cell receptor beta chains sequenced from one sample in a study of blood T cell repertoires in COVID-19. TCRdb's table, derived via immunoSEQ multiplex PCR, lists solely in-frame clones and lacks some. The sample carries tens of thousands of clones, around 80% recorded once. The material sequenced was peripheral blood. The receptor source for this set is a human donor in a cohort sampled during active COVID-19.

V gene TRBV7-9 combines with J gene TRBJ2-1; the D gene is possibly TRBD2 (6 bases). Trimming took off 1 base at V and 3 bases at J, with 10 bases between the two ends. CDR3 length equals 15 residues. The V gene's germline CDR1 is SEHNR and CDR2 FQNEAQ (reference sequence). CDR3 nucleotide sequence: TGTGCCAGCAGCTTAGATGGGGGAGGCTACAATGAGCAGTTCTTC. It specifies CASSLDGGGYNEQFF.

This chain uses TRBV7-2 with TRBJ1-4; unclear D gene. CDR1 is SGHTA and CDR2 is FQGNSA in the germline V gene. The CDR3 runs 12 residues. V was clipped by 5 bases and J by 7 bases, with 8 bases between them. The CDR3 bases are TGTGCCAGCAGCGTAAACGGTGAAAAACTGTTTTTT. Its translation: CASSVNGEKLFF.

The CDR3 sequence: CASSSNYNEQFF. CDR3 bases: TGTGCCAGCAGTTCAAACTACAATGAGCAGTTCTTC. The V gene is TRBV12-3 or TRBV12-4, the J gene TRBJ2-1, with no clear D. This CDR3 contains 12 residues. Trimming stripped 4 bases from V and 3 bases from J, with 4 bases between.

The V call is TRBV5-1, the J call TRBJ2-1; 10 bases line up with TRBD2. With 4 bases clipped from V and 3 bases from J, the junction kept 10 bases outside the gene matches. The CDR3 sequence is 17 residues long. In germline, CDR1 is SGHRS, CDR2 YFSETQ. The CDR3 here is CASSLPLAGDYYNEQFF. The CDR3 DNA reads TGCGCCAGCAGCCTCCCTCTAGCGGGGGATTACTACAATGAGCAGTTCTTC.

V and J are TRBV9 and TRBJ2-3; possible D gene TRBD2, 6 bases. Looked up from germline, CDR1 is SGDLS and CDR2 is YYNGEE. Trimming took 1 base from V and 3 from J, leaving 9 bases between them. This CDR3 has 14 amino acids. The CDR3 sequence is CASSVRGETDTQYF. CDR3 DNA sequence: TGTGCCAGCAGCGTACGCGGGGAGACAGATACGCAGTATTTT.

This chain joins TRBV7-7 and TRBJ1-1; possibly TRBD1 for D (5 bases). With 5 bases removed from V and 2 bases from J, the gap between germline ends came to 9 bases. The germline gives CDR1 SSHAT, CDR2 FNYEAQ (reference sequence). The CDR3 is 13 residues long. The CDR3 bases are TGTGCCAGCAGCCAACAGGTTAACACTGAAGCTTTCTTT. Protein: CASSQQVNTEAFF.

The chain combines TRBV2 with TRBJ2-7; the D is unclear. Germline CDR1 is SNHLY and CDR2 is FYNNEI. Trimming cost V 5 bases and J 2 bases, with 10 bases left between them. CDR3 length equals 13 residues. CDR3 nucleotide sequence: TGTGCCAGCAGTTCCCAGACACCCTACGAGCAGTACTTC. It codes for CASSSQTPYEQYF.

This chain links TRBV13 with TRBJ2-1; TRBD2 agrees at 7 bases. Losses at the gene ends were 8 bases for V and 4 bases for J; bases not matched to a gene: 8. Germline assignment: CDR1 PRHDT and CDR2 FYEKMQ (reference sequence). There are 14 residues in the CDR3. The CDR3 sequence: CASLLGRGYNEQFF. CDR3 DNA sequence: TGTGCCAGCCTCCTCGGGCGGGGGTACAATGAGCAGTTCTTC.

The chain combines TRBV2 with TRBJ1-2, with a tentative D call TRBD1 (5 bases). The CDR3 spans 11 residues. Per germline, CDR1 SNHLY and CDR2 FYNNEI. Here the CDR3 DNA reads TGTGCAGCGGGGGAACGGTATGGCTACACCTTC. Translated: CAAGERYGYTF.

This chain uses TRBV28 with TRBJ2-3; D gene uncertain. The V end lost 6 bases, the J end lost 2 bases, and 9 bases lay between the germline ends. CDR1 is MDHEN, CDR2 SYDVKM, per germline. The CDR3 covers 13 residues. The CDR3 DNA reads as TGTGCCAGCAGCCTTCCTTTCACAGATACGCAGTATTTT. This sequence encodes CASSLPFTDTQYF. Full variable domain (outside the CDR3, taken from reference TRBV28 and TRBJ2-3): DVKVTQSSRYLVKRTGEKVFLECVQDMDHENMFWYRQDPGLGLRLIYFSYDVKMKEKGDIPEGYSVSREKKERFSLILESASTNQTSMYLCASSLPFTDTQYFGPGTRLTVL.

This clone has a single count. The rearrangement links TRBV5-5 to TRBJ2-3; no definite D call. V was clipped by 0 bases and J by 0 bases, with 8 bases between them. The CDR3 totals 15 residues. Germline lookup yields CDR1 SGHKS and CDR2 YYEKEE (reference sequence). CDR3 region: CASSLELKSTDTQYF. The CDR3 region has the DNA TGTGCCAGCAGCTTGGAGCTAAAGAGCACAGATACGCAGTATTTT.

The V gene is TRBV10-3, the J gene TRBJ2-6, with 8 bases lining up with TRBD1. The trim removed 3 bases at V and 0 bases at J, leaving 10 bases unmatched. Germline lookup yields CDR1 ENHRY and CDR2 SYGVKD. The CDR3 has 19 amino acids. The CDR3 nucleotides are TGTGCCATCAGTGAATGGGGGACAGGTCTGAGCTCTGGGGCCAACGTCCTGACTTTC. As protein: CAISEWGTGLSSGANVLTF.

The chain combines TRBV29-1 with TRBJ2-7; D uncertain. This CDR3 has 11 residues. Trimming removed 6 bases from V and 6 bases from J, with 12 bases in between. Per germline, CDR1 SQVTM and CDR2 ANQGSEA. CDR3 nucleotide sequence: TGCAGCGTCGCCAGTTGGTCCGAGCAGTACTTC. This sequence encodes CSVASWSEQYF.

The genes are TRBV4-2 and TRBJ1-5; D perhaps matches TRBD1 (5 bases). CDR1 and CDR2 (germline): LGHNA, YNFKEQ. The CDR3 spans 14 residues. The ends were cut back, 1 base at V and 4 bases at J, with 8 bases in the middle. Written as DNA, the CDR3 is TGTGCCAGCAGCCAAGGGGGGGTAAATCAGCCCCAGCATTTT. It yields the protein CASSQGGVNQPQHF.

CDR3 DNA: TGCGCCAGCGGACAGGGGCCGGTCGAAAATGAAAAACTGTTTTTT. Encoded protein: CASGQGPVENEKLFF. The V call is TRBV5-1, the J call TRBJ1-4; 9 bases fit TRBD1. The ends lost 7 bases at V and 5 bases at J; junction bases unmatched: 9. The CDR3 runs to 15 residues. Germline CDR1 reads SGHRS; CDR2 reads YFSETQ. Using reference TRBV5-1 and TRBJ1-4 for the parts outside the CDR3, the full variable domain is KAGVTQTPRYLIKTRGQQVTLSCSPISGHRSVSWYQQTPGQGLQFLFEYFSETQRNKGNFPGRFSGRQFSNSRSEMNVSTLELGDSALYLCASGQGPVENEKLFFGSGTQLSVL.

This clone showed up just once. The V and J genes are TRBV2 and TRBJ1-5; TRBD1 aligns across 7 bases. Germline V gives CDR1 SNHLY, CDR2 FYNNEI. The CDR3 is 15 residues long. V shed 4 bases, J shed 6 bases, and the junction held 9 bases outside the gene matches. CDR3 protein: CASSGVRQGPQPQHF. In nucleotides, the CDR3 is TGTGCCAGCAGTGGAGTAAGACAGGGCCCTCAGCCCCAGCATTTT.

J is TRBJ1-5 and V is TRBV7-2; TRBD1 is a possible D gene (6 bases). V lost 5 bases and J lost 4, with 15 bases in between. This CDR3 spans 15 amino acids. Germline V gives CDR1 SGHTA, CDR2 FQGNSA. In DNA form, the CDR3 reads TGTGCCAGCAGCGTAGTCGGACAGAAAAATCAGCCCCAGCATTTT. Its translation is CASSVVGQKNQPQHF.

The J gene is TRBJ1-2, the V gene TRBV5-1, with 11 bases aligning to TRBD1. CDR1 is SGHRS and CDR2 is YFSETQ in the germline V gene. V lost 4 bases, J lost 4 bases, and 9 bases stayed unmatched. This CDR3 has 16 amino acids. The CDR3 sequence: CASSRPGQGVAYGYTF. Written as DNA, the CDR3 is TGCGCCAGCAGCCGGCCGGGACAGGGGGTCGCCTATGGCTACACCTTC.

The rearrangement links TRBV18 to TRBJ2-7; D is unresolved. Germline lookup yields CDR1 KGHSH and CDR2 LQKENI. This CDR3 comprises 15 residues. Between the trimmed V and J ends, which lost 2 bases and 3 bases, there was a span of 14 bases. This chain's CDR3 is CASSPITGQSYEQYF. The CDR3 DNA reads TGTGCCAGCTCACCAATTACGGGTCAGAGCTACGAGCAGTACTTC.

The sample holds one count of this clone. This chain connects TRBV5-8 to TRBJ1-5, with D unresolved. Germline CDR1 SGHTS, CDR2 YDEGEE. V dropped 0 bases and J dropped 0 bases, with 7 bases sitting between them. This CDR3 has 15 amino acids. Here the CDR3 reads CASSLGVYSNQPQHF. As DNA, the CDR3 is TGTGCCAGCAGCTTGGGCGTATATAGCAATCAGCCCCAGCATTTT.

The chain links TRBV5-1 to TRBJ2-3; D is possibly TRBD1 (5 bases). The CDR3 length is 16 residues. V was pared by 0 bases and J by 3 bases, with 14 bases between. Germline loops: CDR1 SGHRS, CDR2 YFSETQ. The DNA for the CDR3 is TGCGCCAGCAGCTTGGGGGGCACCCACGGGACAGATACGCAGTATTTT. Its translation: CASSLGGTHGTDTQYF.

This sequence joins TRBV5-1 and TRBJ2-1; 7 positions match TRBD1. The length of the CDR3 is 15 residues. Germline V gene lookup returns CDR1 SGHRS and CDR2 YFSETQ. J gave up 4 bases and V 2 bases, and 6 bases lay outside the gene matches. CDR3 sequence reads: CASSLGGRGYNEQFF. The CDR3 DNA reads as TGCGCCAGCAGCTTAGGGGGCAGGGGATACAATGAGCAGTTCTTC.

The chain joins TRBV5-4 to TRBJ2-7; TRBD2 matches 13 bases. This CDR3 contains 16 residues. Germline-derived CDR1 and CDR2 are SGHNT and YYREEE (reference sequence). V was pared by 4 bases and J by 6 bases, with 10 bases of the junction left unmatched. CDR3 residues: CASSGEGLAGVVEQYF. CDR3 nucleotides: TGTGCCAGCAGCGGAGAAGGACTAGCGGGGGTTGTCGAGCAGTACTTC.

The table lists this clone with a count of one. The CDR3 bases are TGTGCCAGCAGCTCCGGGACTGAAGCTTTCTTT. It encodes CASSSGTEAFF. V and J are TRBV3-1 (or the pseudogene TRBV3-2) and TRBJ1-1, with D unresolved. Trimming removed 5 bases from V and 5 bases from J, with 6 bases in between. Germline CDR1 is LGHDT and CDR2 is YNNKEL (reference sequence). This CDR3 is built from 11 residues.